The TCR beta chain under discussion was sequenced for a study of OX40 agonist ivuxolimab in advanced cancers. Whole-study context: Having had anti-PD-1, anti-PD-L1 or anti-CTLA-4 therapy before was allowed, and around 39% had some.

The cohort excluded patients with autoimmune disease history or systemic immunosuppression. The repertoire was sequenced with immunoSEQ multiplex PCR; TCRdb's copy has only in-frame clones and lacks some. This sample has under 75,000 clones, with roughly 90% found just once. Here the sequenced sample was CD4+ or CD8+ T cells sorted from blood, taken in a trial of the OX40 agonist ivuxolimab. The sequence was collected from an adult with an advanced solid tumor such as melanoma, head and neck, liver or kidney cancer.

CDR3 sequence (DNA): TGTGCCAGCAGTGAGGACAGGGACTCCGAGCAGTACTTC. Its protein is CASSEDRDSEQYF. The rearrangement links TRBV6-1 to TRBJ2-7, with TRBD1 identical over 8 bases. The germline V gene has CDR1 MNHNS and CDR2 SASEGT. Trimming took 3 bases from V and 6 from J; bases not matched to a gene: 4. The CDR3 runs to 13 residues.